Listed below are T cell receptor beta chains from one sample, sequenced in a study of cytomegalovirus exposure and HLA in healthy donors. The assay was immunoSEQ multiplex PCR, and TCRdb's table has in-frame clones only and misses some. Of some 150,000 clones in the sample, roughly 80% are singletons; the top ten hold roughly 7.5%. Sequenced: PBMCs. These receptors were taken from a woman in her twenties or thirties in good health and CMV-seropositive. Both conserved end residues are part of each CDR3. A D gene is named only where the DNA matches it firmly. Size is stated for part of the rows, as once, few or many counts, or as a class when the clone is expanded.

13	-	-	TRBV9	TRBJ2-2	CASSERVTGELFF	TGTGCCAGCAGCGAACGGGTAACCGGGGAGCTGTTTTTT
18	TRBD1	-	TRBV19	TRBJ1-6	CASSINARGQDGSSPLHF	TGTGCCAGTAGTATAAACGCGCGTGGACAGGACGGGAGTTCACCCCTCCACTTT
14	-	-	TRBV6-1	TRBJ1-5	CASSLEAWDQPQHF	TGTGCCAGCAGTCTGGAGGCATGGGATCAGCCCCAGCATTTT
14	-	-	TRBV29-1	TRBJ2-3	CSVGGVDRADTQYF	TGCAGCGTTGGCGGGGTCGATCGGGCAGATACGCAGTATTTT
16	TRBD1	-	TRBV5-1	TRBJ2-7	CASSSAPTGSSYEQYF	TGCGCCAGCAGCTCCGCTCCGACAGGGAGCTCCTACGAGCAGTACTTC
22	-	many	TRBV4-3	TRBJ2-6	CASSQDVINSGWAASGANVLTF	TGCGCCAGCAGCCAAGATGTCATAAACTCGGGATGGGCAGCCTCTGGGGCCAACGTCCTGACTTTC
14	TRBD1	-	TRBV9	TRBJ1-1	CASSVGQSGPEAFF	TGTGCCAGCAGCGTGGGACAGTCTGGCCCTGAAGCTTTCTTT
13	-	once	TRBV19	TRBJ2-2	CASSMRGFRELFF	TGTGCCAGTAGTATGCGGGGATTTCGGGAGCTGTTTTTT
14	-	-	TRBV11-2	TRBJ1-2	CASSFSGANYGYTF	TGTGCCAGCAGCTTCTCAGGGGCCAACTATGGCTACACCTTC
13	-	-	TRBV7-9	TRBJ1-1	CASSFSMRTEAFF	TGTGCCAGCAGCTTCTCTATGAGGACTGAAGCTTTCTTT
15	-	-	TRBV7-9	TRBJ1-2	CASSLSPLPNYGYTF	TGTGCCAGCAGCTTATCCCCGCTACCTAACTATGGCTACACCTTC
14	-	-	TRBV9	TRBJ2-1	CASSVTPVGDEQFF	TGTGCCAGCAGCGTAACCCCAGTAGGGGATGAGCAGTTCTTC
14	-	-	TRBV4-2	TRBJ2-1	CASSQVRDYNEQFF	TGTGCCAGCAGCCAAGTCCGGGACTACAATGAGCAGTTCTTC
15	-	once	TRBV5-1	TRBJ1-6	CASSLASGGDSPLHF	TGCGCCAGCAGCTTGGCCAGCGGAGGGGATTCACCCCTCCACTTT
14	-	-	TRBV9	TRBJ1-1	CASSVATTGNEAFF	TGTGCCAGCAGCGTAGCTACGACAGGTAATGAAGCTTTCTTT
15	TRBD1	-	TRBV18	TRBJ1-4	CASSPRTGRNEKLFF	TGTGCCAGCTCACCCCGGACAGGGAGAAATGAAAAACTGTTTTTT
14	TRBD1	-	TRBV28	TRBJ2-3	CASSYRGRSDTQYF	TGTGCCAGCAGTTACAGGGGGCGATCAGATACGCAGTATTTT
16	TRBD1	-	TRBV6-5	TRBJ2-7	CASSYLGTGGPHEQYF	TGTGCCAGCAGTTACCTAGGGACAGGGGGGCCCCACGAGCAGTACTTC
14	-	-	TRBV10-3	TRBJ2-2	CAIRLAGATGELFF	TGTGCCATCAGACTCGCAGGGGCCACCGGGGAGCTGTTTTTT
13	-	once	TRBV27	TRBJ2-5	CASRGTGQETQYF	TGTGCCAGCAGGGGAACAGGGCAAGAGACCCAGTACTTC
13	-	few	TRBV16	TRBJ2-7	CASSQSSVRAEDF	TGTGCCAGCAGCCAATCGAGTGTGAGGGCTGAAGACTTC
16	-	-	TRBV21-1	TRBJ2-3	CASSPHSGGAPDTQYF	TGTGCCAGCAGCCCGCATAGCGGGGGGGCCCCAGATACGCAGTATTTT
15	TRBD2	-	TRBV11-1	TRBJ2-5	CASSLGGGARETQYF	TGTGCCAGCAGCTTGGGGGGAGGGGCGAGGGAGACCCAGTACTTC
13	-	-	TRBV10-3	TRBJ1-3	CAISEARMNTIYF	TGTGCCATCAGTGAGGCGAGGATGAACACCATATATTTT
15	-	-	TRBV2	TRBJ1-4	CASTLGRARSEKLFF	TGTGCCAGCACTCTTGGGAGGGCCAGGAGTGAAAAACTGTTTTTT
21	-	-	TRBV1	TRBJ2-6	CTSSQVIPGLAGAGGANVLTF	TGCACCAGCAGCCAAGTCATACCCGGACTAGCGGGGGCAGGTGGGGCCAACGTCCTGACTTTC
16	-	-	TRBV5-4	TRBJ2-3	CASSSTGRYGTDTQYF	TGTGCCAGCAGCTCGACAGGGAGGTATGGCACAGATACGCAGTATTTT
14	-	-	TRBV6-5	TRBJ1-3	CASREQDSGNTIYF	TGTGCCAGCAGAGAGCAGGACTCTGGAAACACCATATATTTT
15	-	once	TRBV7-8	TRBJ1-2	CASSQRDNPSYGYTF	TGTGCCAGCAGCCAAAGGGACAATCCATCCTATGGCTACACCTTC
16	TRBD2	-	TRBV2	TRBJ2-2	CASRLSASGYTGELFF	TGTGCCAGCAGGCTATCGGCTAGCGGTTACACCGGGGAGCTGTTTTTT
19	TRBD2	once	TRBV6-1	TRBJ2-4	CASSEGVAGFSQPKNIQYF	TGTGCCAGCAGTGAAGGAGTAGCGGGGTTCTCCCAGCCCAAAAACATTCAGTACTTC
14	TRBD2	-	TRBV28	TRBJ2-7	CASSLIAGGYEQYF	TGTGCCAGCAGTTTAATAGCGGGGGGTTACGAGCAGTACTTC
14	TRBD1	-	TRBV2	TRBJ1-5	CASSEGRGPQPQHF	TGTGCCAGCAGTGAGGGCAGGGGGCCTCAGCCCCAGCATTTT
13	-	-	TRBV6-5	TRBJ1-1	CASSYSGGTEAFF	TGTGCCAGCAGTTACTCAGGGGGTACTGAAGCTTTCTTT
15	TRBD1	-	TRBV10-3	TRBJ2-2	CATKQGTTNTGELFF	TGTGCCACTAAACAGGGGACGACGAACACCGGGGAGCTGTTTTTT
17	-	-	TRBV7-2	TRBJ1-1	CASSLVGGRSPRGEAFF	TGTGCCAGCAGCTTAGTGGGGGGAAGGAGCCCCCGGGGGGAAGCTTTCTTT
15	-	-	TRBV7-2	TRBJ2-7	CASSYSPGTTYEQYF	TGTGCCAGCAGCTACTCCCCGGGTACCACCTACGAGCAGTACTTC
14	-	-	TRBV7-6	TRBJ2-7	CASSLSPSSYEQYF	TGTGCCAGCAGCTTAAGCCCTAGCTCCTACGAGCAGTACTTC
13	-	-	TRBV7-3	TRBJ2-3	CASSPSGTDTQYF	TGTGCCAGCAGCCCTAGTGGCACAGATACGCAGTATTTT
13	-	-	TRBV7-9	TRBJ2-1	CASSLSGGPEQFF	TGTGCCAGCAGCTTGTCAGGGGGGCCTGAGCAGTTCTTC
16	-	-	TRBV4-3	TRBJ1-5	CASSHALGGAEQPQHF	TGCGCCAGCAGCCATGCCCTGGGGGGAGCGGAACAGCCCCAGCATTTT
12	-	-	TRBV6-5	TRBJ2-7	CASSTGSYEQYF	TGTGCCAGCAGTACAGGGTCCTACGAGCAGTACTTC
13	TRBD1	-	TRBV29-1	TRBJ1-1	CSVSQGVHTEAFF	TGCAGCGTGTCACAGGGGGTTCACACTGAAGCTTTCTTT
14	TRBD1	-	TRBV6-5	TRBJ1-4	CASRYRGTNEKLFF	TGTGCCAGCCGGTACAGGGGGACTAATGAAAAACTGTTTTTT
18	TRBD1	-	TRBV7-9	TRBJ1-3	CASSWTGFVLSSGNTIYF	TGTGCCAGCAGCTGGACAGGGTTCGTACTGAGCTCTGGAAACACCATATATTTT
14	TRBD1	few	TRBV19	TRBJ2-7	CASSPGQGPYEQYF	TGTGCCAGTAGTCCGGGACAGGGCCCCTACGAGCAGTACTTC
13	-	-	TRBV29-1	TRBJ2-6	CSVRGSGANVLTF	TGCAGCGTTCGGGGGTCCGGGGCCAACGTCCTGACTTTC
14	TRBD1	-	TRBV7-9	TRBJ1-1	CASTKGGLNTEAFF	TGTGCCAGCACCAAAGGGGGCCTGAACACTGAAGCTTTCTTT
18	TRBD1	-	TRBV7-9	TRBJ1-2	CSSSSPRGTEPTIYGYTF	TGTTCCAGCAGCTCCCCCCGTGGGACAGAGCCTACAATCTATGGCTACACCTTC
14	TRBD1	-	TRBV6-6	TRBJ1-1	CASSYSSGGTEAFF	TGTGCCAGCAGTTACTCGTCAGGGGGCACTGAAGCTTTCTTT
14	TRBD1	many	TRBV4-2	TRBJ1-1	CASSPTGGRDEAFF	TGTGCCAGCAGCCCAACAGGGGGACGGGATGAAGCTTTCTTT
17	-	-	TRBV7-9	TRBJ2-2	CASSARQTTRNTGELFF	TGTGCCAGCAGCGCCCGACAAACTACTAGAAACACCGGGGAGCTGTTTTTT
16	TRBD1	-	TRBV11-2	TRBJ2-7	CASSLVAGTGPYEQYF	TGTGCCAGCAGCTTAGTTGCTGGGACAGGACCCTACGAGCAGTACTTC
14	-	-	TRBV6-5	TRBJ2-7	CASSYGQSRYEQYF	TGTGCCAGCAGTTACGGGCAGTCCCGCTACGAGCAGTACTTC
15	-	-	TRBV6-5	TRBJ1-2	CASSYSRGSNYGYTF	TGTGCCAGCAGTTACTCTAGGGGAAGTAACTATGGCTACACCTTC
18	TRBD1	-	TRBV7-2	TRBJ1-1	CASSLGQGATLTYTEAFF	TGTGCCAGCAGCCTTGGACAGGGGGCCACATTAACTTACACTGAAGCTTTCTTT
15	TRBD1	-	TRBV27	TRBJ1-4	CASSPWDRPNEKLFF	TGTGCCAGCAGTCCGTGGGACAGACCTAATGAAAAACTGTTTTTT
14	TRBD2	-	TRBV4-1	TRBJ2-3	CASSHLAGGETQYF	TGCGCCAGCAGCCACCTAGCGGGGGGGGAAACGCAGTATTTT
11	TRBD1	-	TRBV29-1	TRBJ2-7	CSVDRQGEQYF	TGCAGCGTTGACAGACAGGGTGAGCAGTACTTC
16	TRBD1	few	TRBV4-3	TRBJ1-3	CASSQDPGTGWNTIYF	TGCGCCAGCAGCCAAGACCCCGGGACAGGGTGGAACACCATATATTTT